These 29 T cell receptor beta chains originate from one sample sequenced in a study of metastatic and nonmetastatic thyroid tumors. TCRdb recomputed clones from the PCR reads via MiXCR. Of around 21,000 clones listed, about 23% are singletons. The entire patient cohort was treatment-naive prior to thyroid surgery. Material: blood. These receptors were taken from a male donor with papillary thyroid cancer or a benign thyroid nodule (not recorded which). Some clones in this sample may be carry-over from other donors' samples.

The chain links TRBV18 to TRBJ2-3; weak D call: TRBD1 (5 bases). The CDR3 has 14 amino acids. CDR1 is KGHSH, CDR2 LQKENI, per germline. V lost 3 bases, J lost 2 bases, and 9 bases lay in between. The CDR3 sequence is CASSPQGATDTQYF. In DNA form, the CDR3 reads TGTGCCAGCTCACCTCAGGGTGCCACAGATACGCAGTATTTT.

This clone was recorded many times. The V gene is TRBV20-1, the J gene TRBJ1-1; D may be TRBD1 (5 bases). Germline-derived CDR1 and CDR2 are DFQATT and SNEGSKA (reference sequence). V lost 2 bases, J lost 1 base, and 8 bases lay in between. The CDR3 loop spans 13 amino acids. In DNA form, the CDR3 reads TGCAGTGCTAGAACCGGACAGAACACTGAAGCTTTCTTT. It encodes CSARTGQNTEAFF.

In this sample, this clone turned up many times. This chain uses TRBV6-1 with TRBJ1-3; TRBD1 might be the D (6 bases). Trimming removed 5 bases at V and 0 bases at J, with 14 bases between. From germline, CDR1 is MNHNS and CDR2 SASEGT. The CDR3 has 16 amino acids. The CDR3 coding sequence is TGTGCCAGCAGTAATGGGGGGCTGATCTCTGGAAACACCATATATTTT. Encoded protein: CASSNGGLISGNTIYF.

This chain joins TRBV5-1 and TRBJ2-7; D is uncertain. V lost 0 bases, J lost 6 bases, and 10 bases lay in between. CDR3 length: 13 amino acids. The germline CDR1 and CDR2 sequences are SGHRS and YFSETQ. CDR3 region: CASSLAVVGEQYF. The CDR3 coding sequence is TGCGCCAGCAGCTTGGCGGTAGTGGGCGAGCAGTACTTC.

Relative to its sample, this clone is medium-sized. This chain joins TRBV6-4 and TRBJ1-6, with a weak D call TRBD1 (6 bases). Trimming pared 0 bases from V and 7 bases from J, leaving 10 bases between. Germline assignment: CDR1 MRHNA and CDR2 SNTAGT. The CDR3 covers 15 residues. The CDR3 loop reads CASSDSGHENSPLHF. Here the CDR3 DNA reads TGTGCCAGCAGTGACTCGGGACATGAGAATTCACCCCTCCACTTT.

This clone appeared many times. The chain is built from TRBV4-1 and TRBJ1-1; 12 positions match TRBD1. Germline V gives CDR1 MGHRA, CDR2 YSYEKL. The V gene end was trimmed by 3 bases and the J gene end by 3 bases; junction bases not matched to a gene: 11. The CDR3 consists of 18 residues. The CDR3 coding sequence is TGCGCCAGCAGCCATAGGGACAGGGGGCTCGGATGGGACACTGAAGCTTTCTTT. It is translated as CASSHRDRGLGWDTEAFF.

At least ten counts were recorded for this clone. V usage is TRBV2 and J usage is TRBJ2-1; weak D call: TRBD2 (6 bases). The germline gives CDR1 SNHLY, CDR2 FYNNEI. V was shortened by 6 bases and J by 8 bases, with 14 bases between the two germline ends. This CDR3 is built from 13 residues. This chain's CDR3 is CASSRLGGYEQFF. The CDR3 bases are TGTGCCAGCAGCCGACTAGGCGGTTATGAGCAGTTCTTC.

In this sample, this clone turned up many times. This chain links TRBV7-9 with TRBJ2-3; D uncertain. The CDR3 contains 15 residues. Between the trimmed V and J ends, which lost 5 bases and 0 bases, there was a span of 12 bases. Germline V CDR1 and CDR2: SEHNR, FQNEAQ (reference sequence). The CDR3 DNA follows: TGTGCCAGCAGCAAGACACCGGCTAGCACAGATACGCAGTATTTT. It specifies CASSKTPASTDTQYF.

This clone occurred many times. The chain combines TRBV30 with TRBJ1-5; 10 nucleotides align to TRBD1. Germline loops: CDR1 GTSNPN, CDR2 SVGIG (reference sequence). This CDR3 has 12 residues. The junction had 3 bases not matched to a gene; V was cut back by 7 bases and J by 6 bases. Here the CDR3 reads CAFGTGVQPQHF. The CDR3 nucleotides are TGTGCCTTCGGGACAGGGGTTCAGCCCCAGCATTTT.

In this sample, this clone turned up many times. The chain joins TRBV6-1 to TRBJ2-7, with a possible D match to TRBD1 (5 bases). This CDR3 is built from 13 residues. Germline assignment: CDR1 MNHNS and CDR2 SASEGT. V was trimmed by 5 bases and J by 2 bases, leaving 10 bases between them. The CDR3 loop reads CASSSSRAYEQYF. In nucleotides, the CDR3 is TGTGCCAGCAGTTCCAGCAGGGCCTACGAGCAGTACTTC.

This clone was recorded many times. The gene calls are TRBV6-6 and TRBJ2-5; D possibly uses TRBD1 or TRBD2 (5 bases each). The V end lost 2 bases, the J end lost 5 bases, and 15 bases lay between the germline ends. Germline V gene data show CDR1 as MNHNY and CDR2 as SVGAGI (reference sequence). This CDR3 has 15 amino acids. The CDR3 spells CASSYEGSGAETQYF. DNA for the CDR3: TGTGCCAGCAGTTACGAAGGCTCCGGGGCCGAGACCCAGTACTTC.

This clone is medium-sized (0.01 to 0.1%) in the sample. The chain recombines TRBV28 with TRBJ2-7; D unclear. This CDR3 has 15 amino acids. Deletions cut 7 bases from V and 2 bases from J, with 18 bases between. Germline values: CDR1 MDHEN, CDR2 SYDVKM. The CDR3 loop reads CASTLRPDGTYEQYF. Here the CDR3 DNA reads TGTGCCAGCACCCTTCGCCCCGACGGCACCTACGAGCAGTACTTC. Full variable domain (outside the CDR3, taken from reference TRBV28 and TRBJ2-7): DVKVTQSSRYLVKRTGEKVFLECVQDMDHENMFWYRQDPGLGLRLIYFSYDVKMKEKGDIPEGYSVSREKKERFSLILESASTNQTSMYLCASTLRPDGTYEQYFGPGTRLTVT.

V is TRBV30 and J is TRBJ2-2; D might be TRBD2 (5 bases). Germline-derived CDR1 and CDR2 are GTSNPN and SVGIG (reference sequence). The V end lost 2 bases, the J end lost 7 bases, and 5 bases lay between the germline ends. The CDR3 consists of 11 residues. The CDR3 DNA is TGTGCCTGGAGTCGGGACGGGGAGCTGTTTTTT. Amino acid sequence: CAWSRDGELFF. The full variable domain, with the rest looked up from reference TRBV30 and TRBJ2-2, is SQTIHQWPATLVQPVGSPLSLECTVEGTSNPNLYWYRQAAGRGLQLLFYSVGIGQISSEVPQNLSASRPQDRQFILSSKKLLLSDSGFYLCAWSRDGELFFGEGSRLTVL.

In its sample, this clone ranks as medium-sized. Other DNA sequences of this sample code for an identical CDR3. The gene calls are TRBV28 and TRBJ1-3; D gene uncertain. The CDR3 totals 15 residues. Trimming shortened V by 6 bases and J by 0 bases, and 12 bases separated the two germline ends. The germline gives CDR1 MDHEN, CDR2 SYDVKM. The CDR3 nucleotides read TGTGCCAGCAGCTCGGGAGGTAGCTCTGGAAACACCATATATTTT. Translated, it gives CASSSGGSSGNTIYF.

The V gene is TRBV18, the J gene TRBJ1-6; D perhaps matches TRBD1 (5 bases). V lost 2 bases and J 9 bases, leaving 17 bases between the germline ends. The CDR3 loop spans 16 amino acids. The V gene's germline CDR1 is KGHSH and CDR2 LQKENI. The CDR3, as DNA: TGTGCCAGCTCACCATTGCAACAGGCCAAAGGTTCACCCCTCCACTTT. Residues: CASSPLQQAKGSPLHF.

This clone showed up many times. This rearrangement joins TRBV5-5 to TRBJ2-2; weak D call: TRBD2 (6 bases). Germline V CDR1 and CDR2: SGHKS, YYEKEE (reference sequence). The CDR3 spans 15 residues. V was trimmed by 4 bases and J by 5 bases, leaving 15 bases between them. Here the CDR3 DNA reads TGTGCCAGCAGCGTCACTACAGGAGGGACCGGGGAGCTGTTTTTT. It specifies CASSVTTGGTGELFF.

This clone has a count of ten or more. This chain uses TRBV18 with TRBJ2-3; D is tentatively TRBD1 or TRBD2 (5 bases each). Germline assignment: CDR1 KGHSH and CDR2 LQKENI. V was trimmed by 4 bases and J by 4 bases, leaving 9 bases between them. The CDR3 has 13 amino acids. CDR3 bases: TGTGCCAGCTCACTCCGGGGCCCAGATACGCAGTATTTT. Translated, it gives CASSLRGPDTQYF.

A few counts support this clone. A much larger clone sits a single nucleotide away, making a read error possible. The chain has TRBV12-3 or TRBV12-4 and TRBJ2-5; D is unclear. Trimming cost V 6 bases and J 4 bases, with 15 bases left between them. The CDR3 is made up of 14 amino acids. The DNA for the CDR3 is TGTGCCAGCAGCATGCCGGCGTCAGGAGAGACCCAGTACTTC. Translation gives CASSMPASGETQYF.

This clone occurred many times. V usage is TRBV19 and J usage is TRBJ1-1; 9 bases map to TRBD1. This CDR3 contains 15 residues. The germline CDR1 and CDR2 sequences are LNHDA and SQIVND (reference sequence). Trimming at V came to 5 bases and at J to 1 base, leaving 5 bases not matched to a gene. CDR3: CASSLGQGWNTEAFF. DNA for the CDR3: TGTGCCAGTAGTCTGGGACAGGGCTGGAACACTGAAGCTTTCTTT.

This clone was observed a handful of times. The gene calls are TRBV10-1 and TRBJ2-1, with D perhaps TRBD2 (6 bases). The V end was cut by 4 bases, the J end by 5 bases, with 18 bases between. CDR1 is WNHNN, CDR2 SYGVQD, per germline (reference sequence). The CDR3 runs 16 residues. This CDR3 is CASSGSRLAFHNEQFF. The CDR3 DNA is TGCGCCAGCAGTGGTAGTCGGCTAGCGTTCCACAATGAGCAGTTCTTC.

The V and J genes are TRBV11-2 and TRBJ1-2, with a tentative D call TRBD1 (6 bases). CDR1 is SGHAT, CDR2 FQNNGV, per germline. Trimming removed 2 bases from V and 0 bases from J, with 13 bases in between. The CDR3 consists of 16 residues. The CDR3 nucleotides read TGTGCCAGCAGCTTATTAGGGGGGGCTACTAACTATGGCTACACCTTC. Residues: CASSLLGGATNYGYTF.

The chain recombines TRBV20-1 with TRBJ2-2; 13 bases match TRBD2. Germline V gene data show CDR1 as DFQATT and CDR2 as SNEGSKA (reference sequence). The CDR3 extends over 13 amino acids. V shed 4 bases, J shed 8 bases, and the junction held 1 base outside the gene matches. The CDR3 protein is CSAKTSGRGELFF. CDR3 sequence (DNA): TGCAGTGCTAAGACTAGCGGGAGGGGGGAGCTGTTTTTT.

Of note for this clone: Likely a read error: the CDR3 ends without its conserved phenylalanine or tryptophan. Because the CDR3's place on the DNA is in doubt, the DNA is left out and the CDR3 is given as listed by TCRdb. The V and J genes are TRBV24-1 and TRBJ2-3; whether TRBD1, the table's D call, matches the DNA was not checked. The CDR3 has 14 residues if both end residues are counted. Germline V gives CDR1 KGHDR, CDR2 SFDVKD. CDR3: CATSDLLGGDTKYL.

This clone was seen more than once but under ten times. Just one base apart from a much larger clone, this may be a read error. The rearrangement uses TRBV24-1 and TRBJ2-6; maybe TRBD1 (5 bases). CDR1 KGHDR and CDR2 SFDVKD come from the germline V gene. The CDR3 consists of 16 residues. V dropped 3 bases and J dropped 4 bases, with 12 bases sitting between them. CDR3 sequence: CATSDPRVLGANVLTF. Written as DNA, the CDR3 is TGTGCCACCAGTGATCCCAGGGTGCTAGGGGCCAACGTCCTGACTTTC.

This clone has at least ten counts. The chain uses TRBV20-1 and TRBJ2-7; 7 bases map to TRBD2. Germline V gene lookup returns CDR1 DFQATT and CDR2 SNEGSKA (reference sequence). V was pared by 2 bases and J by 1 base, with 5 bases of the junction left unmatched. This CDR3 region has 14 residues. The CDR3: CSARRLADSYEQYF. CDR3 sequence (DNA): TGCAGTGCTAGAAGGCTAGCGGATTCCTACGAGCAGTACTTC.

This clone was recorded many times. This chain connects TRBV20-1 to TRBJ2-1, with TRBD1 matching 9 bases. CDR1 and CDR2 from the germline V gene are DFQATT and SNEGSKA (reference sequence). Trimming at V came to 0 bases and at J to 13 bases, leaving 7 bases not matched to a gene. The CDR3 consists of 13 residues. The CDR3 is CSAREQGQGTQFF. The CDR3 coding sequence is TGCAGTGCTAGAGAGCAAGGACAGGGGACACAGTTCTTC.

The chain is built from TRBV11-2 and TRBJ2-6, with 8 bases lining up with TRBD1. The ends lost 5 bases at V and 0 bases at J; junction bases unmatched: 3. The CDR3 has 16 amino acids. Per the germline V gene, CDR1 is SGHAT and CDR2 is FQNNGV. The CDR3 protein is CASSRTGRSGANVLTF. DNA of the CDR3: TGTGCCAGCAGCCGGACAGGGCGCTCTGGGGCCAACGTCCTGACTTTC.

This clone has only a few counts. The rearrangement links TRBV6-1 to TRBJ2-7; 7 bases agree with TRBD1. CDR1 is MNHNS, CDR2 SASEGT, per germline. There are 15 residues in the CDR3. The V gene end was trimmed by 5 bases and the J gene end by 2 bases; junction bases not matched to a gene: 9. The CDR3 region is CASSPFGDSPYEQYF. CDR3 in DNA: TGTGCCAGCAGTCCCTTCGGGGACAGCCCCTACGAGCAGTACTTC.

In regard to this clone: At one boundary the junction diverges from the germline segment, which might be a read error. The chain employs TRBV4-2 and TRBJ1-4; D not resolved. Looked up from germline, CDR1 is LGHNA and CDR2 is YNFKEQ. This CDR3 spans 17 amino acids. The CDR3 loop reads CASSQDAVAATNEKLSF. Here the CDR3 DNA reads TGTGCCAGCAGCCAAGATGCAGTGGCGGCAACTAATGAAAAACTGTCTTTT.